Listed here are 29 T cell receptor beta chains from one sample, sequenced in a study of blood T cell repertoires in COVID-19. The repertoire was sequenced with immunoSEQ multiplex PCR; TCRdb's copy has only in-frame clones and lacks some. The profile covers some 300,000 clones, with approximately 88% appearing a single time and 0.8% to 1% taken by the ten largest. The sequenced sample consisted of PBMCs or T cells enriched from blood (not recorded which). Source of these receptors: a woman aged 25-40 years who had recovered from COVID-19.

This clone occurred once. This sample includes further DNA sequences coding for the same CDR3. The chain recombines TRBV5-1 with TRBJ2-3, with 10 bases aligning to TRBD1. Germline V gene sequence: CDR1 SGHRS, CDR2 YFSETQ. The V and J ends lost 4 bases and 1 base, in that order; junction bases with no gene match: 3. The CDR3 runs to 15 residues. The DNA of the CDR3 is TGCGCCAGCAGCGTAGGGACAGGGGGCACAGATACGCAGTATTTT. As protein: CASSVGTGGTDTQYF.

The chain has TRBV7-2 and TRBJ2-7; the D is unclear. CDR3 length equals 14 residues. The V end lost 5 bases, the J end lost 2 bases, and 13 bases lay between the germline ends. Germline lookup yields CDR1 SGHTA and CDR2 FQGNSA. The CDR3 DNA follows: TGTGCCAGCAGCCCACGGTCCCAACCCTACGAGCAGTACTTC. The encoded protein is CASSPRSQPYEQYF.

The chain recombines TRBV24-1 with TRBJ2-7; 7 bases are shared with TRBD2. The CDR3 is made up of 14 amino acids. Trimming cost V 6 bases and J 5 bases; bases outside gene matches: 9. Germline V gene sequence: CDR1 KGHDR, CDR2 SFDVKD. This CDR3 is CATSRGGRENEQYF. The DNA of the CDR3 is TGTGCCACCAGTCGCGGAGGGAGGGAAAACGAGCAGTACTTC.

The chain combines TRBV19 with TRBJ1-2, with TRBD1 identical over 8 bases. Germline loops: CDR1 LNHDA, CDR2 SQIVND (reference sequence). The V gene end was trimmed by 4 bases and the J gene end by 6 bases; junction bases not matched to a gene: 7. The CDR3 sequence is 14 residues long. CDR3 loop: CASSKDRVTHGYTF. The DNA for the CDR3 is TGTGCCAGTAGTAAGGACAGGGTTACCCATGGCTACACCTTC.

The chain has TRBV30 and TRBJ1-1, with TRBD1 as a possible D gene (5 bases). V lost 0 bases to trimming and J lost 10 bases, with 12 bases between them. This CDR3 spans 12 amino acids. The germline V gene has CDR1 GTSNPN and CDR2 SVGIG (reference sequence). The CDR3 region has the DNA TGTGCCTGGAGTGTAGGGGTCAGTGCAGCTTTCTTT. This translates into CAWSVGVSAAFF.

Details on this clone: Other DNA sequences in this specimen translate into the identical CDR3. The CDR3 DNA reads as TGTGCCAGCAGTTTCCGAGGGGGCTCCTACGAGCAGTACTTC. This translates into CASSFRGGSYEQYF. This chain links TRBV27 with TRBJ2-7; a possible D gene is TRBD1 (6 bases). Germline CDR1 and CDR2: MNHEY and SMNVEV (reference sequence). Trimming shortened V by 3 bases and J by 0 bases, and 9 bases separated the two germline ends. The CDR3 is 14 amino acids.

This chain links TRBV27 with TRBJ1-2; 11 bases map to TRBD1. There are 14 residues in the CDR3. J was trimmed by 3 bases and V by 8 bases; bases with no gene match: 5. CDR1 is MNHEY and CDR2 is SMNVEV in the germline V gene (reference sequence). This CDR3 is CASGQGAGYYGYTF. CDR3 bases: TGTGCCAGCGGACAGGGGGCGGGTTACTATGGCTACACCTTC.

This rearrangement joins TRBV5-4 to TRBJ1-1; D is uncertain. This CDR3 comprises 14 residues. In germline, CDR1 is SGHNT, CDR2 YYREEE (reference sequence). The V and J ends lost 0 bases and 1 base respectively, with 7 bases between them. Here the CDR3 DNA reads TGTGCCAGCAGCTTGGCGGCAGGGAACACTGAAGCTTTCTTT. Translated: CASSLAAGNTEAFF.

This chain links TRBV6-5 with TRBJ2-7; 11 bases line up with TRBD2. The CDR3 is made up of 15 amino acids. V was pared by 8 bases and J by 0 bases, with 6 bases of the junction left unmatched. The V gene's germline CDR1 is MNHEY and CDR2 SVGAGI. The CDR3 DNA sequence: TGTGCCAGCGCGGCCGGGACTAGCGGCTCCTACGAGCAGTACTTC. Translated: CASAAGTSGSYEQYF.

The chain joins TRBV3-1 (or the pseudogene TRBV3-2) to TRBJ1-2; D is unclear. V lost 3 bases to trimming and J lost 4 bases, with 15 bases between them. The CDR3 is 15 residues long. Germline V gene data show CDR1 as LGHDT and CDR2 as YNNKEL (reference sequence). Written as DNA, the CDR3 is TGTGCCAGCAGCCAGGAGGTTGGCCGGACCTATGGCTACACCTTC. Translated, it gives CASSQEVGRTYGYTF.

The chain is built from TRBV7-9 and TRBJ2-1; maybe TRBD1 (6 bases). The CDR3 has 14 residues. Germline V gene sequence: CDR1 SEHNR, CDR2 FQNEAQ (reference sequence). Trimming removed 5 bases from V and 3 bases from J, with 11 bases in between. In DNA, the CDR3 is TGTGCCAGCAGCCGCGGACAGAACTACAATGAGCAGTTCTTC. Its translation is CASSRGQNYNEQFF.

The gene calls are TRBV5-8 and TRBJ2-3; 7 nucleotides agree with TRBD1. The V segment lost 2 bases and the J segment 0 bases; nucleotides outside the gene matches: 9. CDR1 and CDR2 from the germline V gene are SGHTS and YDEGEE. The CDR3 is made up of 17 amino acids. As DNA, the CDR3 is TGTGCCAGCAGCTTAAGATGGACAGGCACTAGCACAGATACGCAGTATTTT. Its translation: CASSLRWTGTSTDTQYF.

The J gene is TRBJ2-6, the V gene TRBV7-6; D not certain. V was cut by 2 bases and J by 2 bases, with 13 bases left in between. The CDR3 extends over 17 amino acids. Germline CDR1 and CDR2: SGHVS and FNYEAQ. This chain's CDR3 is CASSLQARIPGANVLTF. CDR3 bases: TGTGCCAGCAGCTTACAGGCACGCATCCCTGGGGCCAACGTCCTGACTTTC.

The chain carries TRBV2 and TRBJ1-6; TRBD1 aligns across 9 bases. V lost 6 bases, J lost 10 bases, and 7 bases stayed unmatched. CDR1 SNHLY and CDR2 FYNNEI come from the germline V gene. The CDR3 contains 14 residues. In DNA, the CDR3 is TGTGCCAGCAGGAAAACAGGGGGCGAATCACCCCTCCACTTT. Residues: CASRKTGGESPLHF.

This chain joins TRBV19 and TRBJ2-3; 9 positions match TRBD1. The CDR3 is 17 amino acids. CDR1 and CDR2 from the germline V gene are LNHDA and SQIVND (reference sequence). V was clipped by 0 bases and J by 4 bases; unmatched bases: 8. DNA of the CDR3: TGTGCCAGTAGTATAGATCTAGAAACAGGGGGCGCAGATACGCAGTATTTT. Protein sequence: CASSIDLETGGADTQYF.

This clone was observed a single time. V usage is TRBV27 and J usage is TRBJ2-3; 11 nucleotides line up with TRBD2. The V segment lost 6 bases and the J segment 4 bases; nucleotides outside the gene matches: 9. CDR3 length: 16 amino acids. Germline V CDR1 and CDR2: MNHEY, SMNVEV (reference sequence). This chain's CDR3 is CASRLAGEVRADTQYF. CDR3 DNA sequence: TGTGCCAGCAGACTAGCGGGAGAGGTTCGGGCAGATACGCAGTATTTT.

V usage is TRBV19 and J usage is TRBJ1-5; maybe TRBD1 (6 bases). CDR1 LNHDA and CDR2 SQIVND come from the germline V gene (reference sequence). The germline V and J ends were trimmed by 5 bases and 3 bases, with 11 bases remaining between them. The CDR3 is 14 residues long. The CDR3 is CASSDGQINQPQHF. For the CDR3, the DNA is TGTGCCAGTAGTGACGGACAGATCAATCAGCCCCAGCATTTT.

The rearrangement uses TRBV29-1 and TRBJ1-1; 11 nucleotides line up with TRBD1. Trimming at V came to 7 bases and at J to 6 bases, leaving 7 bases not matched to a gene. This CDR3 is built from 13 residues. Per germline, CDR1 SQVTM and CDR2 ANQGSEA. CDR3 sequence (DNA): TGCAGCGCCGGTAGGACAGGGGGCGCTGAAGCTTTCTTT. Its protein is CSAGRTGGAEAFF. The whole variable domain, filled in from reference TRBV29-1 and TRBJ1-1, reads SAVISQKPSRDICQRGTSLTIQCQVDSQVTMMFWYRQQPGQSLTLIATANQGSEATYESGFVIDKFPISRPNLTFSTLTVSNMSPEDSSIYLCSAGRTGGAEAFFGQGTRLTVV.

The V gene is TRBV4-1, the J gene TRBJ2-5; possible D gene TRBD2, 6 bases. Trimming took 2 bases from V and 4 from J, leaving 14 bases between them. CDR1 and CDR2 (germline): MGHRA, YSYEKL. The CDR3 length is 15 residues. The CDR3 here is CASSQLVAGRETQYF. The CDR3 coding sequence is TGCGCCAGCAGCCAATTGGTGGCGGGGCGAGAGACCCAGTACTTC.

The rearrangement links TRBV2 to TRBJ1-2, with unresolved D. This CDR3 is 13 amino acids long. V was pared by 7 bases and J by 3 bases, with 12 bases between. Per germline, CDR1 SNHLY and CDR2 FYNNEI. CDR3 sequence: CASNKVRDYGYTF. The CDR3 DNA reads as TGTGCCAGCAACAAGGTTCGGGACTATGGCTACACCTTC.

The genes are TRBV25-1 and TRBJ2-1; TRBD1 matches 9 bases. Germline CDR1 and CDR2: MGHDK and SYGVNS. This CDR3 contains 15 residues. V lost 4 bases and J lost 5; bases outside the gene matches: 6. CDR3 loop: CASSVVTGGNNEQFF. DNA of the CDR3: TGTGCCAGCAGTGTAGTGACAGGGGGGAACAATGAGCAGTTCTTC.

The V and J genes are TRBV12-2 and TRBJ1-2; no DNA check was done on the table's D call, TRBD1. TRBV12-2 is a documented pseudogene. This CDR3 contains 18 residues. CDR3 residues: CASRLKGYRVRGYYGYTF. The CDR3 nucleotides read TGTGCAAGTCGCTTAAAAGGCTATCGGGTCAGGGGGTACTATGGCTACACCTTC.

The chain carries TRBV6-5 and TRBJ1-1; 8 bases map to TRBD1. Germline-derived CDR1 and CDR2 are MNHEY and SVGAGI. V shed 6 bases, J shed 3 bases, and the junction held 6 bases outside the gene matches. There are 14 residues in the CDR3. CDR3 amino acids: CASRTGAGDTEAFF. The DNA of the CDR3 is TGTGCCAGCAGGACAGGGGCTGGGGACACTGAAGCTTTCTTT.

This chain's CDR3 is CAWGTILSGNTIYF. The CDR3 nucleotides read TGTGCCTGGGGCACAATTCTCTCTGGAAACACCATATATTTT. This chain uses TRBV30 with TRBJ1-3; D is unresolved. Trimming left V 5 bases short and J 0 bases short, with 11 bases between. Germline V gene data show CDR1 as GTSNPN and CDR2 as SVGIG (reference sequence). This CDR3 is 14 amino acids long.

The chain joins TRBV7-9 to TRBJ2-5; perhaps TRBD2 as D (5 bases). V gave up 5 bases and J gave up 12 bases, with 19 bases separating them. CDR1 is SEHNR and CDR2 is FQNEAQ in the germline V gene (reference sequence). The CDR3 has 13 residues. The CDR3 region has the DNA TGTGCCAGCAGCCTTTTTATCACGCCGGAGGAGTACTTC. Protein sequence: CASSLFITPEEYF.

The genes are TRBV24-1 and TRBJ2-1; 8 positions match TRBD2. The CDR3 contains 15 residues. V shed 3 bases and J 6 bases; nucleotides not matched to a gene: 6. Germline V lookup: CDR1 KGHDR, CDR2 SFDVKD. CDR3 in amino acids: CATSDGGRNFNEQFF. CDR3 nucleotides: TGTGCCACCAGTGATGGCGGGAGGAACTTCAATGAGCAGTTCTTC.

The chain carries TRBV6-2 or TRBV6-3 and TRBJ1-2; D is ambiguous. Germline CDR1 and CDR2: MNHEY and SVGEGT. There are 14 residues in the CDR3. V was cut by 7 bases and J by 1 base, with 13 bases left in between. In DNA form, the CDR3 reads TGTGCCAGCACCCCGCCGCGGGATAACTATGGCTACACCTTC. This translates into CASTPPRDNYGYTF.

CDR3 DNA sequence: TGTGCCAGCAGTTTACGGGAAGGGATCCACGAGCAGTACTTC. Translation gives CASSLREGIHEQYF. This chain uses TRBV27 with TRBJ2-7, with D tentatively TRBD2 (5 bases). The CDR3 has 14 amino acids. Germline V CDR1 and CDR2: MNHEY, SMNVEV (reference sequence). V was pared by 2 bases and J by 5 bases, with 13 bases between.

CDR3 sequence reads: CATSGTHRGETQYF. Here the CDR3 DNA reads TGTGCCACCAGTGGGACTCATCGTGGGGAGACCCAGTACTTC. V usage is TRBV24-1 and J usage is TRBJ2-5; possible D gene TRBD2, 5 bases. The CDR3 runs 14 residues. Germline CDR1 is KGHDR and CDR2 is SFDVKD. V dropped 5 bases and J dropped 5 bases, with 14 bases sitting between them.